The 26 T cell receptor beta chains listed next were all sequenced from one sample in a study of blood T cell repertoires in COVID-19. The assay was immunoSEQ multiplex PCR, and TCRdb's table has in-frame clones only and misses some. The table shows some 220,000 clones, with roughly 80% occurring only once. The sequencing input was peripheral blood. Receptor source: a woman aged 70-85 years with COVID-19, enrolled during active disease.

The chain couples TRBV28 to TRBJ1-5, with TRBD1 matching over 7 bases. Germline trimming cut 2 bases from V and 5 bases from J; bases unmatched to any gene: 6. Per the germline V gene, CDR1 is MDHEN and CDR2 is SYDVKM. This CDR3 region has 15 residues. CDR3 coding DNA: TGTGCCAGCAGTTTAGGGGGACAGCCTTATCAGCCCCAGCATTTT. Amino acids: CASSLGGQPYQPQHF. Full variable domain (remainder filled in from reference TRBV28 and TRBJ1-5): DVKVTQSSRYLVKRTGEKVFLECVQDMDHENMFWYRQDPGLGLRLIYFSYDVKMKEKGDIPEGYSVSREKKERFSLILESASTNQTSMYLCASSLGGQPYQPQHFGDGTRLSIL.

The chain uses TRBV13 and TRBJ2-3; 11 bases fit TRBD2. There are 15 residues in the CDR3. The germline CDR1 and CDR2 sequences are PRHDT and FYEKMQ (reference sequence). V lost 4 bases to trimming and J lost 2 bases; unmatched junction nucleotides: 2. The CDR3 DNA follows: TGTGCCAGCAGCTCTAGCGGGAGGCTCACAGATACGCAGTATTTT. Residues: CASSSSGRLTDTQYF.

The chain links TRBV5-1 to TRBJ1-1; D call uncertain. From germline, CDR1 is SGHRS and CDR2 YFSETQ. Trimming pared 4 bases from V and 9 bases from J, leaving 19 bases between. The CDR3 is 14 residues long. For the CDR3, the DNA is TGCGCCAGCAGCCCGGAGAGTGGTTTTCAGCAAGCTTTCTTT. Translation: CASSPESGFQQAFF.

The chain couples TRBV6-2 or TRBV6-3 to TRBJ2-3, with 8 bases lining up with TRBD2. CDR1 and CDR2 from the germline V gene are MNHEY and SVGEGT. The CDR3 runs to 16 residues. After removal of 5 bases from V and 2 bases from J, the junction contained 9 bases not matched to a gene. Here the CDR3 DNA reads TGTGCCAGCAGTCGCCCCCTAGCGGGCGACACAGATACGCAGTATTTT. Its translation: CASSRPLAGDTDTQYF.

The chain couples TRBV9 to TRBJ2-5; 12 bases are shared with TRBD2. From germline, CDR1 is SGDLS and CDR2 YYNGEE. The V gene end was trimmed by 4 bases and the J gene end by 0 bases; junction bases not matched to a gene: 10. The CDR3 consists of 18 residues. The CDR3 loop reads CASSPGLAGGGYQETQYF. The CDR3 DNA follows: TGTGCCAGCAGCCCGGGACTAGCGGGTGGGGGGTACCAAGAGACCCAGTACTTC.

The chain combines TRBV7-6 with TRBJ2-6, with 10 bases matching TRBD2. The CDR3 sequence is 18 residues long. Per germline, CDR1 SGHVS and CDR2 FNYEAQ. The ends lost 3 bases at V and 0 bases at J; junction bases unmatched: 5. Here the CDR3 reads CASSFVAGGSSGANVLTF. The CDR3 bases are TGTGCCAGCAGCTTCGTAGCGGGAGGAAGCTCTGGGGCCAACGTCCTGACTTTC.

V usage is TRBV27 and J usage is TRBJ1-5, with TRBD1 identical over 10 bases. CDR1 and CDR2 (germline): MNHEY, SMNVEV (reference sequence). CDR3 length: 16 residues. With 5 bases clipped from V and 3 bases from J, the junction kept 7 bases outside the gene matches. The CDR3 DNA sequence: TGTGCCAGCAGTCCTCTCGGACAGGGGGTCAATCAGCCCCAGCATTTT. Its protein is CASSPLGQGVNQPQHF.

The rearrangement uses TRBV28 and TRBJ1-3; possibly TRBD1 for D (6 bases). Trimming pared 2 bases from V and 5 bases from J, leaving 13 bases between. The CDR3 contains 15 residues. Per germline, CDR1 MDHEN and CDR2 SYDVKM. CDR3 bases: TGTGCCAGCAGTTTAATCAGGGGAAGGAGAAACACCATATATTTT. Its protein is CASSLIRGRRNTIYF.

The V and J genes are TRBV30 and TRBJ2-2; possible D gene TRBD1, 5 bases. The germline V and J ends were trimmed by 2 bases and 4 bases, with 17 bases remaining between them. In germline, CDR1 is GTSNPN, CDR2 SVGIG (reference sequence). The CDR3 is 16 residues long. This chain's CDR3 is CAWSFQGVISTGELFF. The DNA for the CDR3 is TGTGCCTGGAGTTTCCAGGGTGTCATTTCCACCGGGGAGCTGTTTTTT.

J is TRBJ2-1 and V is TRBV7-2; TRBD2 matches 11 bases. This CDR3 has 14 residues. V was clipped by 5 bases and J by 13 bases; unmatched bases: 10. Germline V gene sequence: CDR1 SGHTA, CDR2 FQGNSA. The CDR3 reads CASSIGTSGGNQFF. DNA of the CDR3: TGTGCCAGCAGCATTGGGACTAGCGGAGGAAACCAGTTCTTC.

The rearrangement links TRBV7-9 to TRBJ2-7, with 8 bases aligning to TRBD2. V shed 2 bases, J shed 5 bases, and the junction held 5 bases outside the gene matches. The CDR3 length is 14 residues. In germline, CDR1 is SEHNR, CDR2 FQNEAQ (reference sequence). The CDR3 bases are TGTGCCAGCAGCTTACCGGGAGGGCCCCACGAGCAGTACTTC. Amino acid sequence: CASSLPGGPHEQYF.

The genes are TRBV18 and TRBJ2-7, with 8 bases lining up with TRBD1. J was trimmed by 2 bases and V by 4 bases; bases with no gene match: 4. Germline lookup yields CDR1 KGHSH and CDR2 LQKENI. This CDR3 region has 14 residues. CDR3 nucleotides: TGTGCCAGCTCACTTGGACAGGGAGCCTACGAGCAGTACTTC. Translation: CASSLGQGAYEQYF.

The gene calls are TRBV10-2 and TRBJ2-7; the match to TRBD2 covers 13 bases. Germline trimming cut 5 bases from V and 0 bases from J; bases unmatched to any gene: 7. The CDR3 is 17 residues long. Germline loops: CDR1 WSHSY, CDR2 SAAADI. As DNA, the CDR3 is TGCGCCAGCAGTTGGACTAGCGGGAGTTTCAGCTCCTACGAGCAGTACTTC. Translation: CASSWTSGSFSSYEQYF.

The chain couples TRBV5-4 to TRBJ2-6; TRBD2 might be the D (6 bases). The CDR3 extends over 16 amino acids. Between the trimmed V and J ends, which lost 3 bases and 0 bases, there was a span of 10 bases. Germline CDR1 reads SGHNT; CDR2 reads YYREEE (reference sequence). CDR3 in DNA: TGTGCCAGCAGCTCCGCGGGGTCCTCTGGGGCCAACGTCCTGACTTTC. This sequence encodes CASSSAGSSGANVLTF.

A single count supports this clone. Other DNA sequences in this specimen translate into the identical CDR3. The CDR3 region has the DNA TGTGCCAGCAGCTTATTGGTAGAAATGAACACTGAAGCTTTCTTT. This encodes CASSLLVEMNTEAFF. The V call is TRBV7-6, the J call TRBJ1-1; D gene ambiguous. V was clipped by 2 bases and J by 0 bases, with 10 bases between them. The length of the CDR3 is 15 residues. The germline CDR1 and CDR2 sequences are SGHVS and FNYEAQ.

The CDR3 protein is CASSPLHEDTEAFF. Written as DNA, the CDR3 is TGTGCCAGCTCACCCCTGCATGAGGACACTGAAGCTTTCTTT. The chain recombines TRBV18 with TRBJ1-1; D gene unclear. V lost 3 bases, J lost 3 bases, and 11 bases lay in between. Germline lookup yields CDR1 KGHSH and CDR2 LQKENI. The CDR3 extends over 14 amino acids. The full variable domain, in which reference TRBV18 and TRBJ1-1 provide the parts outside the CDR3, is NAGVMQNPRHLVRRRGQEARLRCSPMKGHSHVYWYRQLPEEGLKFMVYLQKENIIDESGMPKERFSAEFPKEGPSILRIQQVVRGDSAAYFCASSPLHEDTEAFFGQGTRLTVV.

This clone was seen a handful of times. The rearrangement joins TRBV7-9 to TRBJ1-3; perhaps TRBD1 as D (6 bases). Germline-derived CDR1 and CDR2 are SEHNR and FQNEAQ (reference sequence). This CDR3 comprises 15 residues. Trimming stripped 2 bases from V and 1 base from J, with 9 bases between. The CDR3 region has the DNA TGTGCCAGCAGCTTATTAGGGGGTTCTGGAAACACCATATATTTT. It yields the protein CASSLLGGSGNTIYF.

V gene TRBV27 combines with J gene TRBJ2-7; D perhaps matches TRBD1 (5 bases). From germline, CDR1 is MNHEY and CDR2 SMNVEV (reference sequence). The CDR3 contains 14 residues. V lost 2 bases to trimming and J lost 2 bases, with 10 bases between them. The chain's CDR3 is CASSLKGSTYEQYF. The CDR3 DNA follows: TGTGCCAGCAGTTTAAAGGGGTCTACCTACGAGCAGTACTTC.

The V call is TRBV20-1, the J call TRBJ2-5; TRBD2 matches 8 bases. Trimming took 3 bases from V and 2 from J; bases not matched to a gene: 8. Germline lookup yields CDR1 DFQATT and CDR2 SNEGSKA (reference sequence). The CDR3 is 15 amino acids. CDR3 sequence (DNA): TGCAGTGCTAGTAGCCGGGAGGGGCGGCAAGAGACCCAGTACTTC. It specifies CSASSREGRQETQYF.

The chain combines TRBV7-2 with TRBJ2-5, with 10 bases matching TRBD2. V gave up 5 bases and J gave up 5 bases; unmatched junction bases: 11. CDR1 and CDR2 from the germline V gene are SGHTA and FQGNSA. This CDR3 is built from 16 residues. CDR3 in amino acids: CASSPRTSGGGETQYF. CDR3 DNA sequence: TGTGCCAGCAGCCCCCGGACTAGCGGAGGGGGGGAGACCCAGTACTTC.

The rearrangement links TRBV2 to TRBJ1-1, with TRBD1 matching 8 bases. CDR1 is SNHLY, CDR2 FYNNEI, per germline. CDR3 length: 14 amino acids. The V and J ends lost 6 bases and 0 bases, in that order; junction bases with no gene match: 3. CDR3 nucleotides: TGTGCCAGCAGGCAGGACAGGGTGAACACTGAAGCTTTCTTT. Its protein is CASRQDRVNTEAFF. The full variable domain, rest sourced from reference TRBV2 and TRBJ1-1, is EPEVTQTPSHQVTQMGQEVILRCVPISNHLYFYWYRQILGQKVEFLVSFYNNEISEKSEIFDDQFSVERPDGSNFTLKIRSTKLEDSAMYFCASRQDRVNTEAFFGQGTRLTVV.

Points on this clone: Other DNA sequences in the same sample also yield this CDR3. The chain combines TRBV30 with TRBJ1-1; TRBD1 matches at 7 bases. The J segment lost 4 bases and the V segment lost 3 bases, leaving 2 bases of the junction unmatched. CDR3 length: 12 residues. Germline V gene sequence: CDR1 GTSNPN, CDR2 SVGIG (reference sequence). Here the CDR3 reads CAWSPGGTEAFF. CDR3 in DNA: TGTGCCTGGAGCCCAGGGGGCACTGAAGCTTTCTTT.

The chain joins TRBV7-8 to TRBJ2-3; D may be TRBD2 (6 bases). The CDR3 is made up of 15 amino acids. V dropped 3 bases and J dropped 2 bases, with 12 bases sitting between them. Germline V gene lookup returns CDR1 SGHVS and CDR2 FQNEAQ. CDR3 amino acids: CASSFTSRNTDTQYF. Here the CDR3 DNA reads TGTGCCAGCAGCTTCACTAGCAGAAACACAGATACGCAGTATTTT.

The gene calls are TRBV27 and TRBJ2-1; 14 bases match TRBD2. Germline V gene data show CDR1 as MNHEY and CDR2 as SMNVEV (reference sequence). V dropped 3 bases and J dropped 7; count of bases not matched to a gene: 5. This CDR3 region has 16 residues. Here the CDR3 DNA reads TGTGCCAGCAGTTTGCGACTAGCGGGAGGGCTAAATGAGCAGTTCTTC. Translated: CASSLRLAGGLNEQFF.

The sample holds a few counts of this clone. This chain links TRBV5-8 with TRBJ2-4, with D tentatively TRBD1 (5 bases). This CDR3 spans 14 amino acids. V shed 0 bases and J shed 8 bases, with 12 bases lying between them. Looked up from germline, CDR1 is SGHTS and CDR2 is YDEGEE. DNA for the CDR3: TGTGCCAGCAGCTTGGGTCAGGGTTACGACATTCAGTACTTC. This encodes CASSLGQGYDIQYF.

This chain links TRBV30 with TRBJ1-4; 9 bases map to TRBD1. Looked up from germline, CDR1 is GTSNPN and CDR2 is SVGIG (reference sequence). The CDR3 extends over 14 amino acids. Trimming removed 2 bases from V and 7 bases from J; junction bases left unmatched: 5. In nucleotides, the CDR3 is TGTGCCTGGAGTACGGGACAGGGTGGTGAAAAACTGTTTTTT. Translated, it gives CAWSTGQGGEKLFF.